The source of this T cell receptor (beta chain) is a study of T cells after yellow fever vaccination (dated by TCRdb to the late 2010s). For the wider study: Staining for CD3, CD45RA, CCR7 and CD95 was used to sort memory subsets (EM, EMRA, CM and Tscm) on a BD FACS Aria III. The SMART-Seq v4 Ultra Low Input RNA kit was used to prepare libraries from fractions with low cell numbers. To follow T-cell clones before and after both primary and booster YFV17D yellow fever vaccination, bulk TCR alpha and beta repertoires underwent longitudinal sequencing. The cohort comprised two healthy male donors, one aged 18 to 30 and one aged 30 to 40 years. Blood was drawn at multiple timepoints before and after primary and secondary immunization, with bulk PBMC replicates and cell subsets isolated. Sorting of memory subsets took place on days 0, 15 and 45 and at 18 months after primary vaccination, as well as on days 0, 15 and 45 after the 30-year booster.

Synthesis of TCR cDNA relied on 5'RACE template switching, a step that introduced a universal primer site along with unique molecular identifiers. Priming for cDNA synthesis came from both the TCR alpha and TCR beta constant segments. Library amplification involved two PCR steps, and the second step added sample barcodes and sequencing adapters. Sequencing of libraries was performed on Illumina HiSeq 2500 (2x100 bp) or NovaSeq (2x150 bp). In the authors' own workflow: Reads were demultiplexed and collapsed into UMI consensus sequences with MIGEC, and V(D)J alignment was performed with MiXCR. Vaccine-responding clonotypes were identified with edgeR using replicate PBMC samples, with FDR below 0.01 and a log2 fold change above 5 up to day 15 being required. Bulk clonotypes were assigned CD4 or CD8 identity according to which sequenced CD4 or CD8 repertoire held them at higher abundance. Clonotype frequencies in memory subsets were weighted by FACS-sorted cell numbers to estimate each clone's distribution across memory phenotypes. The raw public data were reprocessed by TCRdb itself: fastp quality trimming at Q25, MiXCR clonotype calling, in-frame beta chains only. Rows are combined by CDR3 protein, so each entry shows the most common genes and DNA. TCRdb's processing, not the authors' own work, is the source of the V and J calls. The sample contains over 25,000 distinct CDR3 sequences, roughly a tenth of them found a single time. Approximately 12% of the sample belongs to the ten largest clones.

Study-wide conclusions, independent of this receptor: A small fraction of clonotypes appeared in both the CD4 and CD8 compartments, likely as a result of convergent recombination. Most clones expanded after primary vaccination (about 95% of CD4 and 88% of CD8) were re-detected after the booster, suggesting that broad memory maintenance occurred. The study included only a couple of donors, which limits how far the findings can be generalized. In the sorted memory subsets on day 0, nearly all of the vaccine-responding clonotypes fell below detection. FACS-sorted repertoires could contain abundant contaminating clonotypes from the bulk population, so computational filtering was required. Compared with the primary T-cell response, the secondary T-cell response was faster but weaker, reaching its peak on day 5 rather than on day 15.

Taken from the germline V gene, the CDR1 and CDR2 loops are SGHTA and FQGNSA. Spanning cysteine to phenylalanine, the CDR3 consists of 15 amino acids. Here the CDR3 DNA is all that survives: 45 bases in frame from base 1. Trimming removed 4 bases from V and 3 bases from J, leaving 13 bases between the germline ends. This clonotype was counted at least ten times. The input lacks base qualities; no much larger clone sits a single base away. The label giving this sample's treatment or condition can be read as: live attenuated yellow fever vaccine strain. A standard Ficoll-Paque protocol was used to isolate PBMCs from peripheral blood. The RNeasy Micro Kit was used to extract RNA from sorted memory subsets.

The V gene is TRBV7-2 and the J gene is TRBJ1-5, with a weak D call of TRBD1 (6 bases match). Sample: PBMCs, either bulk or a sorted T-cell subset (CD4+, CD8+, memory, or dextramer-sorted; not recorded which), taken roughly 15 days after the first yellow fever vaccination. The clonotype was recovered from a man younger than 30 who received the YFV17D yellow fever vaccine. Here is the DNA: TGTGCCAGCAGCTCAGTGGGACATTTCAATCAGCCCCAGCATTTT. This gives the protein CASSSVGHFNQPQHF. Extended through the reference TRBV7-2 and TRBJ1-5 proteins, this CDR3 yields the full variable domain: GAGVSQSPSNKVTEKGKDVELRCDPISGHTALYWYRQSLGQGLEFLIYFQGNSAPDKSGLPSDRFSAERTGGSVSTLTIQRTQQEDSAVYLCASSSVGHFNQPQHFGDGTRLSIL.